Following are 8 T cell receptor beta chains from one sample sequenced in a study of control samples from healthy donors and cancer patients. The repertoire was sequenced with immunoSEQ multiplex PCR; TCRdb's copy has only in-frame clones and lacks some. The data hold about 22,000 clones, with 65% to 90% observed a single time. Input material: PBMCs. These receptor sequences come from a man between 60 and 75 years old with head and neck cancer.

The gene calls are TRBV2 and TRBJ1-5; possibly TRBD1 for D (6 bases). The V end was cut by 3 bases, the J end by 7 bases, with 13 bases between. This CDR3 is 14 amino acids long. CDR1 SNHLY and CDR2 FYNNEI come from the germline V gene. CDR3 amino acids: CASSDSGEEQPQHF. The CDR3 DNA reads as TGTGCCAGCAGTGATTCAGGGGAGGAGCAGCCCCAGCATTTT.

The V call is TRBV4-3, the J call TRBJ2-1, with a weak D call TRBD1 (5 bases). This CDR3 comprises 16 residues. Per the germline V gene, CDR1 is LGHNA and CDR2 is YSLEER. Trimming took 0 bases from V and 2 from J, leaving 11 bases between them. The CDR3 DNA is TGCGCCAGCAGCCAAGATCTGGGGCCCGCCTACAATGAGCAGTTCTTC. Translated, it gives CASSQDLGPAYNEQFF.

This chain's CDR3 is CASSLEGSMNTEAFF. In DNA form, the CDR3 reads TGCGCCAGCAGCTTGGAGGGTTCCATGAACACTGAAGCTTTCTTT. The chain carries TRBV5-1 and TRBJ1-1; no definite D call. Germline CDR1 and CDR2: SGHRS and YFSETQ. V lost 0 bases and J lost 0, with 9 bases in between. This CDR3 is built from 15 residues.

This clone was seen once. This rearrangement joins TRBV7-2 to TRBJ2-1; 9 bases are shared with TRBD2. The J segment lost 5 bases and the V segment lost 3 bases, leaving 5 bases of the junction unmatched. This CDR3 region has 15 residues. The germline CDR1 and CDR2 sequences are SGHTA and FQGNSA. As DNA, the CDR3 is TGTGCCAGCAGCTTCAGCGGGAGGAGGAACAATGAGCAGTTCTTC. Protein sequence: CASSFSGRRNNEQFF.

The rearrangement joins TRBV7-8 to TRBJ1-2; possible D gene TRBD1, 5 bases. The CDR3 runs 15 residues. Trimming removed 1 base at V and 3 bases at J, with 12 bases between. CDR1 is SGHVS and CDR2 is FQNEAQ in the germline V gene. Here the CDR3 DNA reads TGTGCCAGCAGCTTAGTCGGGGGGTGGTACTATGGCTACACCTTC. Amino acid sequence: CASSLVGGWYYGYTF.

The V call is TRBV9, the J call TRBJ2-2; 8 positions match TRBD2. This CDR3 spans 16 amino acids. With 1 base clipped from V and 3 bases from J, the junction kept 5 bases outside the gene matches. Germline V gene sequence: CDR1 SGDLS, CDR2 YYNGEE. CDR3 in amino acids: CASSVLRAGDTGELFF. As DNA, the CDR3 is TGTGCCAGCAGCGTACTGCGAGCGGGAGACACCGGGGAGCTGTTTTTT.

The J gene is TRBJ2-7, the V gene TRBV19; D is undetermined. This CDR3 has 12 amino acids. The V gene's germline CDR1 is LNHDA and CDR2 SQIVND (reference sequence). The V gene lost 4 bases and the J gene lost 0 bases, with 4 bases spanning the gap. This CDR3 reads CASSSGSYEQYF. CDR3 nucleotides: TGTGCCAGTAGTAGTGGCTCCTACGAGCAGTACTTC.

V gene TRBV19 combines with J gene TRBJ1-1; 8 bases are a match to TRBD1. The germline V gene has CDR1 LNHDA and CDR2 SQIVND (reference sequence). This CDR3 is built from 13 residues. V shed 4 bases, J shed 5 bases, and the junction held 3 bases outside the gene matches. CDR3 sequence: CASSNQGATEAFF. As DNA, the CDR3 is TGTGCCAGTAGTAACCAGGGGGCAACTGAAGCTTTCTTT.